This T cell receptor (beta chain) comes out of a study of human T cells and chemical hapten exposure. About the study: Epicutaneous patch tests delivered 0.01% DPC to the upper back, with evaluation at 6 days.

MiXCR, applied by TCRdb to the RACE reads, yields one record per CDR3 protein. The sample includes approximately 74,000 distinct CDR3 sequences, about 31% of them seen just once. Whole-study results and caveats: Versus controls, significantly more large CDR3 similarity clusters arose from expanded TCRs.

Remarks on this clonotype: The antigen is undetermined.

Time point described: patch test 1, 2 weeks after DPC sensitization. The treatment was: therapeutic diphenylcyclopropenone sensitization with weekly scalp DPC. This sequence was found in a man in his forties or fifties with alopecia areata. Some clones in this sample may be carry-over from other donors' samples. Sequencing was performed on whole blood, taken in connection with sensitization to the hapten diphenylcyclopropenone (DPC).

The CDR3 DNA sequence: TGCAGTGCTAGTCGTCGGACAGTGGGCGAAAAACTGTTTTTT. Amino acid sequence: CSASRRTVGEKLFF. This chain joins TRBV20-1 and TRBJ1-4; D possibly corresponds to TRBD1 (6 bases). This CDR3 is 14 amino acids long. Trimming left V 3 bases short and J 8 bases short, with 16 bases between. The germline V gene has CDR1 DFQATT and CDR2 SNEGSKA (reference sequence).